This T cell receptor (beta chain) was profiled in a study of T cell changes during pregnancy in multiple sclerosis. Sequencing used immunoSEQ multiplex PCR; TCRdb keeps in-frame clones, though not all of them. The sample contains about 66,000 clones, around 90% of which appear only once. Germline values: CDR1 LNHDA, CDR2 SQIVND (reference sequence). Trimming removed 5 bases from V and 3 bases from J; junction bases left unmatched: 4. This CDR3 has 13 amino acids. Specimen: CD8+ T cells from peripheral blood mononuclear cells, collected before pregnancy. This chain links TRBV19 with TRBJ2-7, with 7 bases matching TRBD1. The receptor was derived from a female donor with multiple sclerosis, enrolled in a pregnancy study. CDR3 bases: TGTGCCAGTAGTGTGGGACAGCTCTACGAGCAGTACTTC. Its translation: CASSVGQLYEQYF.